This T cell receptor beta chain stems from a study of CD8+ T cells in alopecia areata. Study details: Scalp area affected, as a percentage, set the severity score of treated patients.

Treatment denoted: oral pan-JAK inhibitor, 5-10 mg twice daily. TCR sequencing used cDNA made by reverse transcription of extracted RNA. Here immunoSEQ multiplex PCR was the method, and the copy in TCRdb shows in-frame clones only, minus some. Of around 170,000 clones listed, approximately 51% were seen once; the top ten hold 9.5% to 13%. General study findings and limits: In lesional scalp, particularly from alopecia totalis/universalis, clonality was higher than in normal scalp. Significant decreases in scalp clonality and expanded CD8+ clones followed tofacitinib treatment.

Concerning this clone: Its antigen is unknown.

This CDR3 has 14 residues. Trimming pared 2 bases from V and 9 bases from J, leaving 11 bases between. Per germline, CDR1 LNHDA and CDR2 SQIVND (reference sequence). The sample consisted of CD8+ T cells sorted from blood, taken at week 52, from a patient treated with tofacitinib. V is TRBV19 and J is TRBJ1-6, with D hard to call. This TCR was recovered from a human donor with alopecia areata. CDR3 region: CASSIWSAGSPLHF. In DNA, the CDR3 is TGTGCCAGTAGTATATGGTCAGCCGGTTCACCCCTCCACTTT.